Listed below are T cell receptor beta chains from one sample, sequenced in a study of cytomegalovirus exposure and HLA in healthy donors. Sequenced by immunoSEQ multiplex PCR; TCRdb stores in-frame clones only, minus some. The sample holds fewer than 150,000 clones, approximately 80% seen once. The sequenced sample consisted of PBMCs. The receptors derive from a male donor in good health and CMV-seronegative. Both conserved end residues are part of each CDR3. The order of the fields is V gene, J gene, clone size, D gene, CDR3 protein, CDR3 DNA. The D gene is left open where the match is weak. Some rows have no size entry. The others give once, few or many, or a class for an expanded clone.

V: TRBV4-1
J: TRBJ2-1
size: few
D: NA
CDR3: CASSQDRDEQFF
DNA: TGCGCCAGCAGCCAAGATAGAGATGAGCAGTTCTTC

V: TRBV19
J: TRBJ1-1
size: NA
D: NA
CDR3: CASSDYGNTEAFF
DNA: TGTGCCAGTAGTGACTACGGAAACACTGAAGCTTTCTTT

V: TRBV11-2
J: TRBJ2-5
size: NA
D: NA
CDR3: CASSLMSGIQYF
DNA: TGTGCCAGCAGCTTGATGAGCGGTATTCAGTACTTC

V: TRBV18
J: TRBJ1-1
size: NA
D: TRBD1
CDR3: CASSFAGGSTEAFF
DNA: TGTGCCAGCTCATTTGCAGGGGGCTCAACTGAAGCTTTCTTT

V: TRBV5-1
J: TRBJ1-1
size: NA
D: TRBD1
CDR3: CASSLADRATEAFF
DNA: TGCGCCAGCAGCTTGGCCGACAGGGCCACTGAAGCTTTCTTT

V: TRBV6-1
J: TRBJ2-5
size: NA
D: TRBD2
CDR3: CASSDELAGVGFAETQYF
DNA: TGTGCCAGCAGTGATGAACTAGCGGGAGTCGGATTTGCAGAGACCCAGTACTTC

V: TRBV23-1
J: TRBJ1-2
size: NA
D: NA
CDR3: CASRSRGEDGYTF
DNA: TGCGCCAGCAGATCCAGGGGAGAGGACGGCTACACCTTC

V: TRBV4-1
J: TRBJ2-1
size: NA
D: NA
CDR3: CASSRVGSRGDEQFF
DNA: TGCGCCAGCAGCCGGGTTGGGTCCAGGGGGGATGAGCAGTTCTTC

V: TRBV5-6
J: TRBJ2-7
size: NA
D: TRBD2
CDR3: CASSSALAGSQEQYF
DNA: TGTGCCAGCAGCTCCGCACTAGCGGGATCGCAAGAGCAGTACTTC

V: TRBV7-6
J: TRBJ2-1
size: NA
D: NA
CDR3: CASSSNRVYNEQFF
DNA: TGTGCCAGCAGCTCCAACAGGGTCTACAATGAGCAGTTCTTC

V: TRBV15
J: TRBJ2-2
size: NA
D: TRBD1
CDR3: CATSIPTQGDIHTGELFF
DNA: TGTGCCACCAGCATCCCCACGCAGGGGGATATACACACCGGGGAGCTGTTTTTT

V: TRBV10-2
J: TRBJ2-7
size: NA
D: NA
CDR3: CASSERENEQYF
DNA: TGCGCCAGCAGTGAGCGGGAGAACGAGCAGTACTTC

V: TRBV11-2
J: TRBJ2-1
size: NA
D: TRBD2
CDR3: CASSPSGRTYNEQFF
DNA: TGTGCCAGCAGCCCCAGCGGGAGGACCTACAATGAGCAGTTCTTC

V: TRBV19
J: TRBJ2-3
size: NA
D: NA
CDR3: CASSIERTAGTQYF
DNA: TGTGCCAGTAGTATAGAGAGGACTGCCGGTACGCAGTATTTT

V: TRBV10-3
J: TRBJ2-2
size: NA
D: NA
CDR3: CAISESGRAPNTGELFF
DNA: TGTGCCATCAGTGAGTCGGGCAGGGCCCCTAACACCGGGGAGCTGTTTTTT

V: TRBV5-6
J: TRBJ2-7
size: NA
D: NA
CDR3: CASSFWTFNEQYF
DNA: TGTGCCAGCAGCTTTTGGACTTTTAACGAGCAGTACTTC

V: TRBV19
J: TRBJ1-4
size: NA
D: NA
CDR3: CASKSDSSDLTNEKLFF
DNA: TGTGCCAGTAAATCCGACAGCAGCGACCTGACTAATGAAAAACTGTTTTTT

V: TRBV6-5
J: TRBJ2-3
size: once
D: NA
CDR3: CASSFNPRTVADTQYF
DNA: TGTGCCAGCAGTTTTAACCCGCGGACTGTTGCAGATACGCAGTATTTT

V: TRBV4-3
J: TRBJ2-5
size: NA
D: TRBD2
CDR3: CASSPWTSGRGGETQYF
DNA: TGCGCCAGCAGCCCCTGGACTAGCGGGAGAGGGGGGGAGACCCAGTACTTC

V: TRBV7-3
J: TRBJ2-1
size: few
D: TRBD2
CDR3: CASSFSGGGYNEQFF
DNA: TGTGCCAGCAGCTTTAGCGGGGGGGGATACAATGAGCAGTTCTTC

V: TRBV4-1
J: TRBJ1-4
size: few
D: NA
CDR3: CASSQGWGANEKLFF
DNA: TGCGCCAGCAGCCAAGGGTGGGGGGCTAATGAAAAACTGTTTTTT

V: TRBV27
J: TRBJ1-5
size: NA
D: NA
CDR3: CASSSLQGNRQPQHF
DNA: TGTGCCAGCAGTTCTTTACAGGGTAATCGTCAGCCCCAGCATTTT

V: TRBV6-4
J: TRBJ2-1
size: NA
D: NA
CDR3: CASSDGGMGNEQFF
DNA: TGTGCCAGCAGTGATGGCGGGATGGGAAATGAGCAGTTCTTC

V: TRBV27
J: TRBJ2-1
size: NA
D: TRBD1
CDR3: CASTLTGAYNEQFF
DNA: TGTGCCAGCACCCTCACAGGGGCCTACAATGAGCAGTTCTTC

V: TRBV30
J: TRBJ2-5
size: NA
D: NA
CDR3: CAWSTLGLETQYF
DNA: TGTGCCTGGTCGACCTTGGGCCTGGAGACCCAGTACTTC

V: TRBV5-8
J: TRBJ2-7
size: once
D: TRBD2
CDR3: CASSLDSGSQYEQYF
DNA: TGTGCCAGCAGCTTGGATAGCGGGAGTCAATACGAGCAGTACTTC

V: TRBV18
J: TRBJ1-5
size: few
D: NA
CDR3: CASSPPNGVSNQPQHF
DNA: TGTGCCAGCTCACCACCTAACGGGGTTAGCAATCAGCCCCAGCATTTT

V: TRBV7-9
J: TRBJ2-7
size: NA
D: NA
CDR3: CASSLAHTEQYF
DNA: TGTGCCAGCAGCTTAGCACACACCGAGCAGTACTTC

V: TRBV10-3
J: TRBJ1-1
size: NA
D: TRBD1
CDR3: CAISEEQGVEAFF
DNA: TGTGCCATCAGTGAGGAACAGGGGGTTGAAGCTTTCTTT

V: TRBV6-5
J: TRBJ1-2
size: few
D: NA
CDR3: CASSAETGPLGGYTF
DNA: TGTGCCAGCAGTGCCGAGACAGGACCCCTCGGTGGCTACACCTTC

V: TRBV21-1
J: TRBJ1-1
size: NA
D: NA
CDR3: CASSRRAFF
DNA: TGTGCCAGCAGCCGGCGGGCTTTCTTT

V: TRBV7-9
J: TRBJ2-5
size: NA
D: TRBD1
CDR3: CASSHRDSYQETQYF
DNA: TGTGCCAGCAGCCACCGGGACAGTTACCAAGAGACCCAGTACTTC

V: TRBV6-5
J: TRBJ1-1
size: NA
D: NA
CDR3: CASRGAWGHTEAFF
DNA: TGTGCCAGCAGAGGGGCTTGGGGTCACACTGAAGCTTTCTTT

V: TRBV9
J: TRBJ2-1
size: NA
D: TRBD2
CDR3: CASSVGGSGIRYEQFF
DNA: TGTGCCAGCAGCGTAGGAGGTAGCGGGATAAGGTATGAGCAGTTCTTC

V: TRBV4-3
J: TRBJ2-3
size: NA
D: TRBD2
CDR3: CASSQDIEREGTDTQYF
DNA: TGCGCCAGCAGCCAAGATATCGAGCGGGAGGGCACAGATACGCAGTATTTT

V: TRBV14
J: TRBJ2-5
size: NA
D: TRBD2
CDR3: CASRGLGQETQYF
DNA: TGTGCCAGCAGGGGACTAGGACAAGAGACCCAGTACTTC

V: TRBV5-1
J: TRBJ2-7
size: NA
D: TRBD2
CDR3: CASSPTSGSNEQYF
DNA: TGCGCCAGCAGCCCGACTAGCGGGAGTAACGAGCAGTACTTC

V: TRBV7-7
J: TRBJ2-7
size: NA
D: TRBD2
CDR3: CASSSGTSAFHEQYF
DNA: TGTGCTAGCAGCTCCGGAACTAGCGCCTTTCACGAGCAGTACTTC

V: TRBV7-3
J: TRBJ1-5
size: NA
D: TRBD1
CDR3: CASSPRTGKGAPNQPQHF
DNA: TGTGCCAGCAGCCCCCGGACAGGGAAGGGGGCACCCAATCAGCCCCAGCATTTT

V: TRBV18
J: TRBJ2-1
size: NA
D: NA
CDR3: CASSPADITLYNEQFF
DNA: TGTGCCAGCTCGCCCGCGGACATAACCCTCTACAATGAGCAGTTCTTC

V: TRBV21-1
J: TRBJ2-7
size: NA
D: NA
CDR3: CASSRRGRGIAGGPSAFHEQYF
DNA: TGTGCCAGCAGCCGCCGCGGAAGGGGGATAGCGGGAGGACCTTCGGCGTTCCACGAGCAGTACTTC

V: TRBV4-3
J: TRBJ2-4
size: NA
D: NA
CDR3: CASSQDRLGPSQYF
DNA: TGCGCCAGCAGCCAAGATCGGCTAGGCCCATCACAGTACTTC

V: TRBV19
J: TRBJ1-1
size: NA
D: NA
CDR3: CASSIGVRAWTEAFF
DNA: TGTGCCAGTAGTATCGGAGTCAGGGCTTGGACTGAAGCTTTCTTT

V: TRBV9
J: TRBJ2-7
size: NA
D: TRBD1
CDR3: CASSETGGSSYEQYF
DNA: TGTGCCAGCAGCGAGACAGGGGGTTCTTCCTACGAGCAGTACTTC

V: TRBV9
J: TRBJ1-4
size: NA
D: NA
CDR3: CASSVDSRGGFNEKLFF
DNA: TGTGCCAGCAGCGTAGACAGCCGGGGAGGATTTAATGAAAAACTGTTTTTT

V: TRBV16
J: TRBJ1-5
size: once
D: NA
CDR3: CASSHPTGPGGSSNQPQHF
DNA: TGTGCCAGCAGTCACCCTACCGGACCGGGGGGGTCGAGCAATCAGCCCCAGCATTTT

V: TRBV6-6
J: TRBJ2-3
size: NA
D: NA
CDR3: CASSRGGTTDTQYF
DNA: TGTGCCAGCAGTAGGGGGGGAACCACAGATACGCAGTATTTT

V: TRBV7-9
J: TRBJ1-1
size: NA
D: NA
CDR3: CASSGRRVFMNTEAFF
DNA: TGTGCCAGCAGCGGCCGCAGGGTTTTCATGAACACTGAAGCTTTCTTT